This T cell receptor beta chain derives from a study of shared clonotypes between healthy human individuals (dated by TCRdb to between 2020 and 2021). At the level of the whole study: The cohort comprised a couple of women and a few men aged 18 to 49 years. To increase sequencing depth and limit assay-specific biases, TCR repertoire library preparation and sequencing were carried out by different laboratories using diverse techniques. Each donor's leukapheresis produced roughly between roughly 0.9 and 9 billion PBMCs. To estimate repertoire size and how much clonotype sharing occurs between individuals, the study deeply sequenced the blood TCR repertoires of a handful of healthy adults. Study-level results and caveats: Only blood was sampled, and tissue TCR repertoires likely differ from those in blood. Pairwise subsampling indicated that sequencing depth was expected to affect the degree of clonotype sharing among donors. The small number of donors limited the genetic and exposure-history diversity represented.

Remarks on this clone: Its recognized antigen is unknown. A read error likely explains this, since a far larger clone differs by one base.

TCR CDR3 regions were amplified from genomic DNA by multiplex PCR using the deep immunoSEQ assay. Extracted genomic DNA from each cell subset was spread evenly across all wells of several immunoSEQ 96-well plates, with each plate serving as a replicate. For unsorted PBMC, about 270 ng of genomic DNA, equivalent to tens of thousands of T cell genomes, went into each replicate PCR. Unsorted PBMC genomic DNA was sequenced across ten immunoSEQ deep assay plates. Purified libraries were measured with a Qubit 3.0 fluorometer, size-checked on a Bioanalyzer 2100, and measured again with the KAPA Library Quantification kit. Every immunoSEQ 96-well plate was sequenced on a separate single-read 150-cycle Illumina NextSeq 550 flow cell. For the original study's pipeline: Because only junctional sequences without quality scores were contained in the immunoSEQ output, filtering matching that applied to full-length reads could not be performed. To assign V/J genes and CDR3, sequences were annotated against IMGT germline references using PyIR, a Python wrapper for IgBLAST v1.9. Any read was removed if the V/J assignment was weak (E-value above 1e-6), the CDR3 was missing, or the read contained stop codons, out-of-frame junctions, or ambiguous translated residues. V3J clonotypes were defined as sequences sharing the same inferred V gene, J gene, and CDR3 amino acid sequence. The percentage overlap between two repertoires was calculated by dividing the number of shared unique clonotypes by the size of the smaller repertoire. Richness of each repertoire was evaluated using RTK rarefaction, the Chao1 estimator, and Recon v2.1 estimates of unobserved clonotypes. TCRdb holds this immuneACCESS table with in-frame rearrangements only. Some clones are missing; in checked studies, unresolved V genes explain under half, and the rest has no known cause. The DNA gave D and trimming, while V, J and clone size come from that table. The sample has around 500,000 clones on record, approximately 81% of them singletons. The ten largest clones represent roughly 13% of the sample.

Healthy HIV-negative adults with no recently reported acute infections or vaccinations were included as donors. Every donor was a Caucasian adult residing in Nashville, Tennessee, USA. For unsorted samples, tens of millions of PBMCs were counted, and genomic DNA was extracted using the QIAamp DNA Blood Mini kit. Blood was collected by leukapheresis, and PBMCs were isolated by Ficoll-Histopaque density gradient centrifugation and then cryopreserved in liquid nitrogen vapor phase. CDR1 MNHNS and CDR2 SASEGT are derived from the germline V gene. The CDR3 contains 12 residues, cysteine and phenylalanine counted. Just CDR3 DNA is preserved here, 36 bases in frame from base 1.

The rearrangement joined TRBV6-1 to TRBJ1-2; the D gene is possibly TRBD1, with 5 bases matching. Source material: PBMCs. This receptor was taken from a woman between 40 and 55 years old in good health. Some clones in this sample may be carry-over from other donors' samples. At the DNA level, the sequence is TGTGCCAGCAGTGAGGCAGGCCGGGGCTACGCCTTC. Its protein reads: CASSEAGRGYAF.